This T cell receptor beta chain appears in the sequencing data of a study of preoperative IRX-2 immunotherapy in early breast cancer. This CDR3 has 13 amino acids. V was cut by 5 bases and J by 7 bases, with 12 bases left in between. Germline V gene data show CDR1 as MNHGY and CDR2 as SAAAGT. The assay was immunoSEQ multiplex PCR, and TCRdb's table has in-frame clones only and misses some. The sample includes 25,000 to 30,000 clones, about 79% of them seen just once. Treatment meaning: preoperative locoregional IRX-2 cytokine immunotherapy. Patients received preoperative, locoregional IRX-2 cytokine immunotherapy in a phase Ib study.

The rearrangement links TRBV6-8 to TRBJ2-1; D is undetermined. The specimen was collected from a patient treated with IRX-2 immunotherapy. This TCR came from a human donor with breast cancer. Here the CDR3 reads CASSLNERNEQFF. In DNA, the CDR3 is TGTGCCAGCAGTCTAAATGAAAGGAATGAGCAGTTCTTC.